This is a list of T cell receptor beta chains from one sample in a study of blood T cell repertoires in COVID-19. The protocol was immunoSEQ multiplex PCR, while the TCRdb copy is restricted to in-frame clones and leaves out a portion. Of 200,000 to 300,000 clones in the sample, approximately 83% were seen once. Material for sequencing was peripheral blood. The receptors were gathered from an elderly woman with acute or convalescent COVID-19. The CDR3 runs from the conserved cysteine through the conserved F or W. Fields, in order: J gene, V gene, CDR3 length, D gene, clone size, CDR3 protein, CDR3 DNA. The D gene is left open where the match is weak. Not all rows give a size; the values are once, few, many and, for expanded clones, a class.

j_call: TRBJ1-5
v_call: TRBV12-3/TRBV12-4
cdr3_length: 13
d_call: -
clone_size: -
cdr3_aa: CASSPRDIQPQHF
cdr3_nt: TGTGCCAGCAGTCCCCGGGACATTCAGCCCCAGCATTTT

j_call: TRBJ2-7
v_call: TRBV11-2
cdr3_length: 14
d_call: TRBD2
clone_size: -
cdr3_aa: CASSWTSGAYEQYF
cdr3_nt: TGTGCCAGCAGCTGGACTAGCGGGGCCTACGAGCAGTACTTC

j_call: TRBJ1-2
v_call: TRBV3-1/TRBV3-2
cdr3_length: 14
d_call: -
clone_size: few
cdr3_aa: CASSQEPGRQGYTF
cdr3_nt: TGTGCCAGCAGCCAAGAGCCAGGGCGGCAGGGCTACACCTTC

j_call: TRBJ1-1
v_call: TRBV18
cdr3_length: 13
d_call: -
clone_size: once
cdr3_aa: CASSSGGDTEAFF
cdr3_nt: TGTGCCAGCTCATCGGGAGGAGACACTGAAGCTTTCTTT

j_call: TRBJ2-7
v_call: TRBV6-6
cdr3_length: 16
d_call: TRBD1
clone_size: -
cdr3_aa: CASSYHPGQGVYEQYF
cdr3_nt: TGTGCCAGCAGTTACCATCCCGGACAGGGTGTCTACGAGCAGTACTTC

j_call: TRBJ1-5
v_call: TRBV30
cdr3_length: 12
d_call: -
clone_size: -
cdr3_aa: CAWSVGGQPQHF
cdr3_nt: TGTGCCTGGAGTGTCGGGGGTCAGCCCCAGCATTTT

j_call: TRBJ1-6
v_call: TRBV18
cdr3_length: 15
d_call: TRBD1
clone_size: -
cdr3_aa: CASSPAQGADSPLHF
cdr3_nt: TGTGCCAGCTCACCGGCACAGGGGGCGGATTCACCCCTCCACTTT

j_call: TRBJ1-1
v_call: TRBV29-1
cdr3_length: 13
d_call: -
clone_size: -
cdr3_aa: CSVEGGLFAEAFF
cdr3_nt: TGCAGCGTTGAAGGGGGGCTATTCGCTGAAGCTTTCTTT

j_call: TRBJ1-6
v_call: TRBV3-1/TRBV3-2
cdr3_length: 14
d_call: -
clone_size: -
cdr3_aa: CASSQSTGNSPLHF
cdr3_nt: TGTGCCAGCAGCCAATCCACAGGGAATTCACCCCTCCACTTT

j_call: TRBJ1-2
v_call: TRBV25-1
cdr3_length: 13
d_call: TRBD1
clone_size: few
cdr3_aa: CASSRTGGLGYTF
cdr3_nt: TGTGCCAGCAGCAGGACAGGGGGCCTTGGCTACACCTTC

j_call: TRBJ1-1
v_call: TRBV12-3/TRBV12-4
cdr3_length: 13
d_call: -
clone_size: -
cdr3_aa: CASSLIGGSRAFF
cdr3_nt: TGTGCCAGCAGTTTAATCGGCGGCTCTAGAGCTTTCTTT

j_call: TRBJ2-3
v_call: TRBV28
cdr3_length: 14
d_call: TRBD1
clone_size: -
cdr3_aa: CASSSDRGPDTQYF
cdr3_nt: TGTGCCAGCAGTTCGGACAGGGGGCCCGATACGCAGTATTTT

j_call: TRBJ1-2
v_call: TRBV6-5
cdr3_length: 13
d_call: TRBD1
clone_size: -
cdr3_aa: CASNGGQAYGYTF
cdr3_nt: TGTGCCAGCAATGGGGGACAGGCGTATGGCTACACCTTC

j_call: TRBJ2-7
v_call: TRBV6-5
cdr3_length: 14
d_call: TRBD1
clone_size: once
cdr3_aa: CASRRDRAAYEQYF
cdr3_nt: TGTGCCAGCAGACGGGACAGGGCAGCCTACGAGCAGTACTTC

j_call: TRBJ2-7
v_call: TRBV5-1
cdr3_length: 15
d_call: -
clone_size: -
cdr3_aa: CASSLGEARSYEQYF
cdr3_nt: TGCGCCAGCAGCTTGGGCGAGGCGCGGTCCTACGAGCAGTACTTC

j_call: TRBJ1-4
v_call: TRBV7-2
cdr3_length: 15
d_call: -
clone_size: -
cdr3_aa: CASSSLRGTMEKLFF
cdr3_nt: TGTGCCAGCAGCTCCCTCCGAGGGACAATGGAAAAACTGTTTTTT

j_call: TRBJ1-6
v_call: TRBV25-1
cdr3_length: 15
d_call: TRBD1
clone_size: -
cdr3_aa: CASRPPTGTGSPLHF
cdr3_nt: TGTGCCAGCAGGCCTCCGACAGGGACGGGTTCACCCCTCCACTTT

j_call: TRBJ2-1
v_call: TRBV4-2
cdr3_length: 14
d_call: TRBD2
clone_size: few
cdr3_aa: CASSIAGDNNEQFF
cdr3_nt: TGTGCCAGCAGCATAGCGGGGGACAACAATGAGCAGTTCTTC

j_call: TRBJ1-4
v_call: TRBV5-4
cdr3_length: 17
d_call: TRBD1
clone_size: -
cdr3_aa: CASSPGTGEFGHEKLFF
cdr3_nt: TGTGCCAGCAGTCCGGGGACAGGGGAGTTTGGTCACGAAAAACTGTTTTTT

j_call: TRBJ2-3
v_call: TRBV18
cdr3_length: 16
d_call: TRBD2
clone_size: -
cdr3_aa: CASSLETSGSSDTQYF
cdr3_nt: TGTGCCAGCTCACTCGAGACTAGCGGGAGCTCAGATACGCAGTATTTT

j_call: TRBJ2-5
v_call: TRBV7-3
cdr3_length: 14
d_call: TRBD1
clone_size: -
cdr3_aa: CASSPTGDRETQYF
cdr3_nt: TGTGCCAGCAGCCCAACAGGGGACAGGGAGACCCAGTACTTC

j_call: TRBJ2-1
v_call: TRBV5-6
cdr3_length: 13
d_call: -
clone_size: -
cdr3_aa: CASSAGLYNEQFF
cdr3_nt: TGTGCCAGCAGCGCGGGACTCTACAATGAGCAGTTCTTC

j_call: TRBJ1-3
v_call: TRBV18
cdr3_length: 14
d_call: TRBD1
clone_size: -
cdr3_aa: CASRQGSSGNTIYF
cdr3_nt: TGTGCCAGCAGACAGGGGTCCTCTGGAAACACCATATATTTT

j_call: TRBJ1-1
v_call: TRBV6-5
cdr3_length: 14
d_call: TRBD1
clone_size: -
cdr3_aa: CASSYSGGPTEAFF
cdr3_nt: TGTGCCAGCAGTTACTCAGGGGGCCCCACTGAAGCTTTCTTT

j_call: TRBJ1-3
v_call: TRBV3-1/TRBV3-2
cdr3_length: 14
d_call: TRBD1
clone_size: -
cdr3_aa: CASSHTGDGNTIYF
cdr3_nt: TGTGCCAGCAGCCATACAGGGGATGGAAACACCATATATTTT

j_call: TRBJ2-1
v_call: TRBV5-4
cdr3_length: 15
d_call: TRBD1
clone_size: -
cdr3_aa: CASSLGTGGYNEQFF
cdr3_nt: TGTGCCAGCAGCTTGGGGACAGGAGGCTACAATGAGCAGTTCTTC